This TCR beta chain emerged from a study of blood T cell repertoires in COVID-19. Looking at the study overall: Samples of COVID-19 (acute and convalescent) were obtained from the United States, Italy and Spain. T cells, B-cell-depleted T cells, or PBMCs provided the cDNA or gDNA that served as material.

Authors' data handling: Cell counts per sample came from amplifying reference gene primers. Measured with immunoSEQ multiplex PCR; TCRdb has only the in-frame clones, and not every one. D and trimming were read from the DNA, whereas the V and J calls and clone size are those reported in that table. The sample includes tens of thousands of clones, 86% of them seen just once. Trimming cost V 6 bases and J 6 bases, with 12 bases left between them. The CDR3 length is 12 residues. Per germline, CDR1 KGHSH and CDR2 LQKENI. Sequenced: peripheral blood. The V gene is TRBV18, the J gene TRBJ2-7; D possibly corresponds to TRBD2 (6 bases). The receptor was isolated from a human donor with active COVID-19. The donor label of this sample is uncertain. The CDR3 bases are TGTGCCAGCTCCCTCGGGAGAGGCGAGCAGTACTTC. Residues: CASSLGRGEQYF.